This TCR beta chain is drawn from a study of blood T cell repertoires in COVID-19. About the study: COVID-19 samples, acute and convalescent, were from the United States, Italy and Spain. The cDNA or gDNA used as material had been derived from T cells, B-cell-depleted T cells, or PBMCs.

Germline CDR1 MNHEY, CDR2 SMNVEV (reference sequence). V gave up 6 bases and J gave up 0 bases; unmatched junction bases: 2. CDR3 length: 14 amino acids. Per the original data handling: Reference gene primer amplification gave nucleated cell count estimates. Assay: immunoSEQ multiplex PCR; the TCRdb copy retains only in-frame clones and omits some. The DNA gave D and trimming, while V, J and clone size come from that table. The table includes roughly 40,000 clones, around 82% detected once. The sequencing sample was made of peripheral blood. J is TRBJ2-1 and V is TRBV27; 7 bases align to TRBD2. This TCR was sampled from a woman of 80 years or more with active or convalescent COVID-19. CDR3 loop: CASRGGVSYNEQFF. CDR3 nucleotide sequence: TGTGCCAGCAGGGGGGGGGTCTCCTACAATGAGCAGTTCTTC.